One and the same sample provided the 17 T cell receptor beta chains below, sequenced in a study of response to subunit inactivated influenza vaccine. A single record per CDR3 protein comes from TCRdb applying MiXCR to the RT-PCR reads. The data contain 750,000 to 850,000 distinct CDR3 sequences, approximately 18% of them singletons. The starting material was PBMCs from blood, obtained 5 days after vaccination. These receptors were taken from a man aged 45 to 65 who received an inactivated influenza vaccine.

This clonotype showed up just once. The rearrangement links TRBV18 to TRBJ2-1; 9 bases are a match to TRBD2. Germline V CDR1 and CDR2: KGHSH, LQKENI. The CDR3 extends over 17 amino acids. Trimming removed 0 bases from V and 2 bases from J; junction bases left unmatched: 5. CDR3 region: CASSPPISGGPYNEQFF. The CDR3 DNA reads TGTGCCAGCTCACCACCAATTAGCGGGGGCCCCTACAATGAGCAGTTCTTC.

V and J are TRBV4-2 and TRBJ1-4; no clear D gene. Germline V lookup: CDR1 LGHNA, CDR2 YNFKEQ. V was shortened by 4 bases and J by 0 bases, with 21 bases between the two germline ends. The CDR3 is made up of 19 amino acids. The CDR3 loop reads CASSRAWGSEASTNEKLFF. The DNA of the CDR3 is TGTGCCAGCAGCCGGGCTTGGGGAAGTGAGGCTTCAACTAATGAAAAACTGTTTTTT.

Ten or more counts support this clonotype. The chain employs TRBV29-1 and TRBJ1-1; maybe TRBD1 (5 bases). The CDR3 totals 12 residues. Germline V gene sequence: CDR1 SQVTM, CDR2 ANQGSEA. Trimming removed 4 bases from V and 5 bases from J, with 11 bases in between. DNA of the CDR3: TGCAGCGTTGCTGGGCAGGGTACTGAAGCTTTCTTT. Protein product: CSVAGQGTEAFF.

This clonotype appeared a few times. The chain carries TRBV27 and TRBJ2-6; D not certain. CDR3 length: 13 amino acids. CDR1 MNHEY and CDR2 SMNVEV come from the germline V gene (reference sequence). V was clipped by 6 bases and J by 2 bases, with 5 bases between them. CDR3: CASRKAGANVLTF. The CDR3 coding sequence is TGTGCCAGCAGGAAGGCTGGGGCCAACGTCCTGACTTTC.

V is TRBV3-1 and J is TRBJ1-2; D gene ambiguous. Per germline, CDR1 LGHDT and CDR2 YNNKEL (reference sequence). This CDR3 comprises 16 residues. Trimming shortened V by 1 base and J by 1 base, and 13 bases separated the two germline ends. The CDR3 coding sequence is TGTGCCAGCAGCCAAGGAAGCAGTGGCTTTAACTATGGCTACACCTTC. Protein product: CASSQGSSGFNYGYTF.

V is TRBV7-9 and J is TRBJ2-1; D unresolved. Per germline, CDR1 SEHNR and CDR2 FQNEAQ (reference sequence). This CDR3 comprises 11 residues. Between the trimmed V and J ends, which lost 10 bases and 4 bases, there was a span of 8 bases. CDR3 sequence (DNA): TGTGCCACCCAGTTTTACAATGAGCAGTTCTTC. Translated: CATQFYNEQFF.

The chain recombines TRBV12-3 or TRBV12-4 with TRBJ2-2, with D perhaps TRBD2 (5 bases). CDR3 length: 14 amino acids. V lost 1 base and J 6 bases, leaving 9 bases between the germline ends. As DNA, the CDR3 is TGTGCCAGCAGTTTAGACGGACTCTCCGGGGAGCTGTTTTTT. It specifies CASSLDGLSGELFF.

There are many counts of this clonotype. The J gene is TRBJ2-5, the V gene TRBV12-3 or TRBV12-4, with D unresolved. The CDR3 extends over 12 amino acids. Trimming stripped 3 bases from V and 5 bases from J, with 7 bases between. The DNA for the CDR3 is TGTGCCAGCAGTTTCTATGGCGAGACCCAGTACTTC. It specifies CASSFYGETQYF.

The chain employs TRBV4-2 and TRBJ2-4; D gene unclear. Germline V CDR1 and CDR2: LGHNA, YNFKEQ. This CDR3 is built from 16 residues. V shed 0 bases and J shed 1 base, with 10 bases lying between them. The CDR3 protein is CASSQEATHAKNIQYF. CDR3 nucleotide sequence: TGTGCCAGCAGCCAAGAGGCGACCCACGCCAAAAACATTCAGTACTTC.

This clonotype was detected a few times. This chain uses TRBV11-2 with TRBJ2-1; no reliable D call. Per the germline V gene, CDR1 is SGHAT and CDR2 is FQNNGV. There are 14 residues in the CDR3. V lost 1 base and J lost 4, with 8 bases in between. In nucleotides, the CDR3 is TGTGCCAGCAGCTTAGTGAGGCTATACAATGAGCAGTTCTTC. As protein: CASSLVRLYNEQFF.

This clonotype has ten or more counts. The V gene is TRBV5-1, the J gene TRBJ1-5; the D gene is possibly TRBD1 (5 bases). Trimming removed 0 bases at V and 0 bases at J, with 7 bases between. The germline V gene encodes CDR1 SGHRS and CDR2 YFSETQ. This CDR3 has 15 residues. The CDR3 coding sequence is TGCGCCAGCAGCTTGGGACAGAATAGCAATCAGCCCCAGCATTTT. Amino acid sequence: CASSLGQNSNQPQHF. The variable domain in full, completed from reference TRBV5-1 and TRBJ1-5, reads KAGVTQTPRYLIKTRGQQVTLSCSPISGHRSVSWYQQTPGQGLQFLFEYFSETQRNKGNFPGRFSGRQFSNSRSEMNVSTLELGDSALYLCASSLGQNSNQPQHFGDGTRLSIL.

The J gene is TRBJ2-5, the V gene TRBV7-2; D may correspond to TRBD1 or TRBD2 (5 bases each). Trimming removed 5 bases from V and 5 bases from J, with 21 bases in between. CDR3 length: 16 amino acids. Germline V CDR1 and CDR2: SGHTA, FQGNSA. The CDR3 DNA reads TGTGCCAGCAGCAACGGTGGGACCTACGTCGGGGAGACCCAGTACTTC. This codes for CASSNGGTYVGETQYF.

This chain links TRBV27 with TRBJ1-1; D ambiguous. The V end lost 6 bases, the J end lost 7 bases, and 9 bases lay between the germline ends. The CDR3 has 11 residues. Germline lookup yields CDR1 MNHEY and CDR2 SMNVEV (reference sequence). The CDR3 bases are TGTGCCAGCAGCCCTGCTTATGAAGCTTTCTTT. Translated, it gives CASSPAYEAFF.

This clonotype was picked up one time. This chain links TRBV10-3 with TRBJ1-5; perhaps TRBD1 as D (5 bases). This CDR3 has 15 amino acids. In germline, CDR1 is ENHRY, CDR2 SYGVKD. The V end was cut by 0 bases, the J end by 8 bases, with 14 bases between. CDR3 nucleotides: TGTGCCATCAGTGAGTCCCGGGCAGGGTCAGAGCCCCAGCATTTT. This translates into CAISESRAGSEPQHF.

This clonotype has more than one count but fewer than ten. The chain combines TRBV20-1 with TRBJ2-3; 11 nucleotides align to TRBD2. The length of the CDR3 is 16 residues. Germline CDR1 and CDR2: DFQATT and SNEGSKA (reference sequence). J was trimmed by 2 bases and V by 0 bases; bases with no gene match: 4. The DNA for the CDR3 is TGCAGTGCTAGAGATAGCGGGGGGGGACCCACAGATACGCAGTATTTT. This sequence encodes CSARDSGGGPTDTQYF.

The chain combines TRBV4-2 with TRBJ1-4; no clear D. The CDR3 is 15 amino acids. CDR1 and CDR2 (germline): LGHNA, YNFKEQ. The V gene lost 1 base and the J gene lost 4 bases, with 10 bases spanning the gap. The CDR3 DNA sequence: TGTGCCAGCAGCCAAGTTAACAGAAATAATGAAAAACTGTTTTTT. Its translation is CASSQVNRNNEKLFF.

The chain joins TRBV27 to TRBJ2-7, with D possibly being TRBD1 (6 bases). Germline V gene lookup returns CDR1 MNHEY and CDR2 SMNVEV (reference sequence). The CDR3 totals 13 residues. V was shortened by 6 bases and J by 4 bases, with 13 bases between the two germline ends. The CDR3 loop reads CASRKQGLYEQYF. The CDR3 DNA sequence: TGTGCCAGCAGAAAACAGGGTTTATACGAGCAGTACTTC.